This T cell receptor (beta chain) came from a study of human T cells and chemical hapten exposure (dated by TCRdb to the early 2020s). For context, the study as a whole: For sensitization, 2% DPC in acetone was applied to a 2 cm by 2 cm area of upper inner arm skin. The mostly female patient cohort included alopecia areata with under or over 50% scalp involvement, alopecia totalis and alopecia universalis. This study followed changes in the peripheral blood TCR repertoire in vivo during primary and secondary sensitization of alopecia patients to the hapten diphenylcyclopropenone (DPC). Patch testing was performed on the upper back with Finn chambers containing 0.01% DPC, and the patch tests were scored after 6 days according to International Contact Dermatitis Research Group standards. Twenty-nine alopecia patients gave blood for TCR sequencing at one to four time points (pre-sensitization, 2, 6 and 24 weeks). The libraries were sequenced as a pool, and the TCR yield per sample differed mostly because of small variations in library volumes within the pool. Blood samples were taken from patients before sensitization (week 0) and then at 2, 6 and about 24 weeks after DPC sensitization. Patients additionally received weekly therapeutic DPC doses to the scalp throughout the roughly 25-week study period. Results and caveats for the whole study, not just this receptor: Alopecia, a presumed autoimmune disease, was present in all patients, so the immune response of the patients might differ from that of healthy individuals. No change with DPC sensitization was found in the number of TCRs above 1 in 1000 frequency, and no evidence of global repertoire structure alterations was found. Compared with pre-sensitization or healthy control sets, expanded TCRs formed significantly more large CDR3 similarity clusters, which is consistent with antigen-driven responses. After repeated subsampling, changes were observed in the strength of the expansion versus patch-test correlation and in the threshold at which the correlation became significant. Patch test score correlated positively with the number of PT1 expanded TCRs, reaching significance at thresholds 8, 16 and 32 but not at 4.

This clonotype was detected ten times or more. There is no known antigen for this receptor. No clone much larger than this one lies a single base away; base qualities are absent. Receptors were amplified or captured by RACE. The listed sequencing device is NextSeq 500. Library preparation attached unique molecular identifiers to individual cDNA molecules for quantitative, reproducible TCR counting. For every blood RNA sample, sequencing covered both the TCR alpha and TCR beta chains. In the paper's pipeline: The median number of TCRs per sample was 95,638, ranging from roughly 20,000 to 700,000. The Decombinator software suite was used to annotate V, J and CDR3 in the TCR reads. For PS versus PT1 abundance plots, all samples were subsampled to the same number of TCRs (28,000). TCRs were defined as expanded if absent before sensitization and observed at least eight times at the 2-week time point. TCRdb passed the public sequencing reads through fastp at Q25 and MiXCR, retaining productive beta sequences. Each CDR3 protein gets just one entry, which takes the most common genes and DNA from the rows behind it. TCRdb's processing, not the study's, gives the V and J calls here. In all, the sample holds about 70,000 distinct CDR3 sequences, and 9.5% to 13% of those were seen once. The ten most abundant clones make up over 4% of the sample.

The cysteine opens and the phenylalanine closes a CDR3 of 15 amino acids. Of all the DNA, just the CDR3 is kept, 45 bases in frame from base 1. For CDR1 and CDR2, the germline V gene lists KGHSH and LQKENI. At the junction V is shortened by 3 bases and J by 0 bases, with 9 bases in between. The time point label corresponds to: pre-sensitization, week 0. The treatment or condition label here, explained by the study, means: therapeutic diphenylcyclopropenone sensitization with weekly scalp DPC. At each patch-test visit, blood was drawn before the patch test was applied. To be eligible, patients had to be aged 18 to 70, diagnosed with alopecia and judged suitable for DPC therapy, while pregnant patients were excluded. Total RNA was extracted from unfractionated whole blood that had been collected in Tempus Blood RNA tubes.

This receptor was obtained from a woman aged 45-59 years with alopecia areata. Some clones in this sample may be carry-over from other donors' samples. The chain joins TRBV18 to TRBJ1-5; no confident D gene assignment can be made. The sample here was whole blood, taken in connection with sensitization to the hapten diphenylcyclopropenone (DPC). The DNA is as follows: TGTGCCAGCTCACCCGACGGTCATAGCAATCAGCCCCAGCATTTT. It specifies CASSPDGHSNQPQHF.